The table lists the clone carrying this T cell receptor beta chain with a few counts. The data were taken from a study of blood T cells in healthy people across ages. This CDR3 has 15 residues. Trimming left V 6 bases short and J 0 bases short, with 13 bases between. Alongside a J-beta primer mix, a sample-barcoded 5' primer served in a second PCR lasting about 7 to 11 cycles. From the 5' RACE reads, TCRdb called clonotypes with MiXCR, one entry per CDR3 protein. The table lists roughly 680,000 distinct CDR3 sequences, roughly half of them singletons. The source material was blood. The rearrangement links TRBV12-3 or TRBV12-4 to TRBJ2-3; the D is unclear. The source is a woman at least 80 years old in good health. CDR3 nucleotide sequence: TGTGCCAGCAGGGAGCAGGCAACAAGCACAGATACGCAGTATTTT. The encoded protein is CASREQATSTDTQYF.